These 19 T cell receptor beta chains originate from one sample sequenced in a study of tumor-infiltrating lymphocytes in primary liver carcinoma. The tissue used was unsorted bulk material of about 19-34 mg. RNA and DNA were co-extracted from it with the AllPrep DNA/RNA mini kit. The investigators made TCR beta cDNA from approximately 510 ng total RNA, using a constant-region primer. ARM-PCR, slightly modified, supplied the TCR beta libraries through three nested multiplex PCR rounds. Forward primers for TRBV1-TRBV30 and a C-beta reverse primer served the first two PCR rounds, at about 10 cycles each. One entry per CDR3 protein, called by TCRdb with MiXCR from the multiplex PCR reads. Found here are about 50,000 distinct CDR3 sequences, around 77% of them singletons; the top ten hold roughly a quarter. What was sequenced was liver tumor tissue from sampling region 5. This sample's subset: tumor region T5, tumor centre. These receptors were obtained from a man between 35 and 55 years old with primary liver carcinoma and hepatitis B virus infection.

Regarding this clonotype: Germline and junction disagree at one end, which may indicate a read error. The rearrangement uses TRBV11-2 and TRBJ2-7; D possibly uses TRBD1 or TRBD2 (6 bases each). CDR3 length: 12 amino acids. Germline values: CDR1 SGHAT, CDR2 FQNNGV. CDR3 DNA sequence: TGTGCCAGCAATCACGGGGGCTACAAGCAGTACTTC. Protein: CASNHGGYKQYF.

Ten or more counts support this clonotype. The DNA for the CDR3 is TGTGCCAGCAGTTTTGCTAGTCTCTCTGGAAACACCATATATTTT. This encodes CASSFASLSGNTIYF. The V gene is TRBV12-3 or TRBV12-4, the J gene TRBJ1-3; no reliable D call. V dropped 3 bases and J dropped 0 bases, with 9 bases sitting between them. The CDR3 covers 15 residues.

Turning to this clonotype: Because it lacks the conserved phenylalanine or tryptophan at the end, this CDR3 is likely a read error. This sequence joins TRBV12-3 or TRBV12-4 and TRBJ2-1; 10 bases are a match to TRBD2. The CDR3 totals 15 residues. CDR3 nucleotides: TGTGGCAGCAGCCCCCTAGCGGGAGATGTGGATGAGCAGTTCATC. Encoded protein: CGSSPLAGDVDEQFI.

A note on this clonotype: Germline and junction disagree at one end, which may indicate a read error. CDR3 residues: CNVELAGFYDYTF. CDR3 sequence (DNA): TGCAACGTTGAATTAGCCGGGTTCTATGACTACACCTTC. The V call is TRBV29-1, the J call TRBJ1-2; D uncertain. Germline V gives CDR1 SQVTM, CDR2 ANQGSEA. This CDR3 contains 13 residues. Drawing the rest from reference TRBV29-1 and TRBJ1-2, the complete variable domain is SAVISQKPSRDICQRGTSLTIQCQVDSQVTMMFWYRQQPGQSLTLIATANQGSEATYESGFVIDKFPISRPNLTFSTLTVSNMSPEDSSIYLCNVELAGFYDYTFGSGTRLTVV.

Note on this clonotype: Sequence at one end of the junction differs from germline and may be a read error. The CDR3 loop reads CAIIPWGASTGEMFF. The DNA of the CDR3 is TGTGCCATCATCCCCTGGGGGGCTAGTACCGGGGAGATGTTTTTT. This sequence joins TRBV6-1 and TRBJ2-2, with D possibly called TRBD1 or TRBD2 (6 bases each). The CDR3 is 15 residues long. CDR1 is MNHNS and CDR2 is SASEGT in the germline V gene.

This clonotype was counted ten times or more. The rearrangement uses TRBV21-1 and TRBJ1-5; TRBD1, the table's D call, was not compared with the DNA. TRBV21-1 corresponds to a pseudogene. This CDR3 has 14 amino acids. The CDR3 loop reads CASTRSPGNQPQHF. CDR3 nucleotide sequence: TGTGCCAGCACCAGATCCCCAGGGAATCAGCCCCAGCATTTT.

About this clonotype itself: A read error may produce the germline difference seen at one junction end. This chain joins TRBV30 and TRBJ1-1; D perhaps matches TRBD1 (5 bases). The V gene's germline CDR1 is GTSNPN and CDR2 SVGIG (reference sequence). This CDR3 is 15 amino acids long. The CDR3 is CTWSEAGTENTEAFF. The CDR3 region has the DNA TGTACCTGGAGTGAAGCCGGGACGGAGAACACTGAAGCTTTCTTT. Full variable domain (remainder filled in from reference TRBV30 and TRBJ1-1): SQTIHQWPATLVQPVGSPLSLECTVEGTSNPNLYWYRQAAGRGLQLLFYSVGIGQISSEVPQNLSASRPQDRQFILSSKKLLLSDSGFYLCTWSEAGTENTEAFFGQGTRLTVV.

Only one count was recorded for this clonotype. As the CDR3 is not closed by the conserved phenylalanine or tryptophan, this likely results from a read error. The V gene is TRBV14, the J gene TRBJ2-7; D perhaps matches TRBD2 (6 bases). The CDR3 is made up of 13 amino acids. The V gene's germline CDR1 is SGHDN and CDR2 FVKESK. V shed 7 bases and J shed 6 bases, with 16 bases lying between them. The DNA of the CDR3 is TGTGCCAGCACGGCTAGCAGGAGGGGCGAGCAGTACTTA. Encoded protein: CASTASRRGEQYL.

In regard to this clonotype: A clone one base away is much larger, so this may be a read error. The J gene is TRBJ2-1, the V gene TRBV2, with 12 bases fitting TRBD2. The CDR3 runs to 15 residues. CDR1 SNHLY and CDR2 FYNNEI come from the germline V gene. In DNA, the CDR3 is TGTGCCAGCAGCAGGACTAGCGGGAATCACAATGAGCAGGTCTTC. Translation: CASSRTSGNHNEQVF. The full variable domain, in which reference TRBV2 and TRBJ2-1 provide the parts outside the CDR3, is EPEVTQTPSHQVTQMGQEVILRCVPISNHLYFYWYRQILGQKVEFLVSFYNNEISEKSEIFDDQFSVERPDGSNFTLKIRSTKLEDSAMYFCASSRTSGNHNEQVFGPGTRLTVL.

Of note for this clonotype: This CDR3 is missing its conserved last phenylalanine or tryptophan, likely due to a read error. The chain carries TRBV11-2 and TRBJ2-6; 8 bases agree with TRBD1. The germline V gene has CDR1 SGHAT and CDR2 FQNNGV. This CDR3 comprises 21 residues. The CDR3 coding sequence is TGTGCCAGCAACATGGGGGGAGACAGGGGCATTTCCCTCTCTGGGACCAACGTCCTGACTTAC. Its protein is CASNMGGDRGISLSGTNVLTY.

In regard to this clonotype: In this CDR3 the conserved last residue, phenylalanine or tryptophan, is missing, so a read error is likely. This sequence joins TRBV11-2 and TRBJ2-1; 7 positions agree with TRBD2. There are 17 residues in the CDR3. Germline V gene data show CDR1 as SGHAT and CDR2 as FQNNGV. The CDR3 here is CAGSLDRGGSLYNEQFI. The CDR3 DNA sequence: TGTGCCGGCAGCTTAGATAGGGGCGGGAGTCTCTACAATGAGCAGTTCATC.

This clonotype has only one observation. Lacking the conserved final phenylalanine or tryptophan, this CDR3 likely reflects a read error. The V gene is TRBV29-1, the J gene TRBJ2-2; 8 bases line up with TRBD2. Germline V gives CDR1 SQVTM, CDR2 ANQGSEA. This CDR3 has 13 amino acids. The J segment lost 6 bases and the V segment lost 4 bases, leaving 4 bases of the junction unmatched. The CDR3 nucleotides are TGCAGCGTTGGACTAGCGAGCGCCGGGGAGCTGTTTTAT. It is translated as CSVGLASAGELFY.

The V call is TRBV29-1, the J call TRBJ2-1; 9 bases are a match to TRBD1. CDR1 SQVTM and CDR2 ANQGSEA come from the germline V gene. The CDR3 has 14 amino acids. The V gene end was trimmed by 8 bases and the J gene end by 5 bases; junction bases not matched to a gene: 10. CDR3 amino acids: CSTSGTGWDNEQFF. In DNA form, the CDR3 reads TGCAGCACCTCCGGGACAGGGTGGGACAATGAGCAGTTCTTC.

This clonotype is categorized as medium-sized (0.01 to 0.1%). The chain couples TRBV29-1 to TRBJ1-1; D might be TRBD1 (5 bases). Per the germline V gene, CDR1 is SQVTM and CDR2 is ANQGSEA. This CDR3 is built from 15 residues. Deletions cut 5 bases from V and 5 bases from J, with 21 bases between. This CDR3 reads CSVSAGWGMGTEAFF. CDR3 sequence (DNA): TGCAGCGTTTCGGCAGGGTGGGGAATGGGAACTGAAGCTTTCTTT.

For this clonotype: The DNA is left out, because the CDR3 cannot be placed on it with certainty; the CDR3 is given as TCRdb lists it. The chain is built from TRBV11-1 and TRBJ2-2. The CDR3 length is 16 residues, termini included. Germline assignment: CDR1 SGHAT and CDR2 FQDESV (reference sequence). CDR3 protein: CASSSSRGANTGSCFF.

The J gene is TRBJ2-3, the V gene TRBV11-3; D gene ambiguous. The V end was cut by 8 bases, the J end by 5 bases, with 11 bases between. This CDR3 has 12 amino acids. From germline, CDR1 is SGHNT and CDR2 YENEEA. The CDR3 DNA is TGTGCCAGCCGCAATAACAGAGATACGCAGTATTTT. It is translated as CASRNNRDTQYF.

The chain recombines TRBV11-1 with TRBJ2-1; D is undetermined. Germline-derived CDR1 and CDR2 are SGHAT and FQDESV (reference sequence). Between the trimmed V and J ends, which lost 8 bases and 3 bases, there was a span of 17 bases. The CDR3 consists of 15 residues. This chain's CDR3 is CASCLGRAVYNEQFF. In DNA, the CDR3 is TGTGCCAGCTGCCTTGGAAGGGCAGTCTACAATGAGCAGTTCTTC.

This clonotype was observed many times. The chain recombines TRBV5-4 with TRBJ2-2, with D possibly being TRBD1 (6 bases). With 4 bases removed from V and 0 bases from J, the gap between germline ends came to 10 bases. The CDR3 is 15 amino acids. Germline V lookup: CDR1 SGHNT, CDR2 YYREEE (reference sequence). CDR3 loop: CASSPGQANTGELFF. DNA for the CDR3: TGTGCCAGCAGCCCGGGACAAGCGAACACCGGGGAGCTGTTTTTT.

In the case of this clonotype: Given the absence of the conserved phenylalanine or tryptophan at the CDR3 end, a read error is likely. The chain is built from TRBV11-1 and TRBJ2-2; possibly TRBD2 for D (5 bases). This CDR3 contains 13 residues. Germline-derived CDR1 and CDR2 are SGHAT and FQDESV (reference sequence). The CDR3 sequence: CASSFWETVELFS. CDR3 nucleotides: TGTGCCAGTAGCTTTTGGGAGACCGTGGAGCTGTTTTCT.